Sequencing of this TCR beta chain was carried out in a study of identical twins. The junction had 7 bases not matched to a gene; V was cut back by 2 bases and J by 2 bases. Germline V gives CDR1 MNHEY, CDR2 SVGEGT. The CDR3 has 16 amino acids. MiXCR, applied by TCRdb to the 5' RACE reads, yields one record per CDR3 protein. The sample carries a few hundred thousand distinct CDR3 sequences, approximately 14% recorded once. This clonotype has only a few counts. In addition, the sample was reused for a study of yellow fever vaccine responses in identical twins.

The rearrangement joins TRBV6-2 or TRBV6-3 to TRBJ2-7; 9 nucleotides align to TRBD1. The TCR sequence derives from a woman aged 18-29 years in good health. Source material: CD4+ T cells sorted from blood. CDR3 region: CASSYLSGQGTYEQYV. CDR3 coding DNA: TGTGCCAGCAGTTACCTATCTGGACAGGGGACCTACGAGCAGTACGTC.